The next 9 T cell receptor beta chains were all read from a single sample in a study of CD8 T cells in ankylosing spondylitis. TCRdb re-analysed the 5' RACE reads in MiXCR, keeping a single row per CDR3 protein. The sample comprises under 250,000 distinct CDR3 sequences, about 10% of which are singletons, and 6% to 7.5% rests with the top ten. Sequences were obtained from blood, either unsorted or a sorted T cell fraction (not recorded which). The receptor source for this set is a male donor with ankylosing spondylitis or in good health (not recorded which).

This clonotype has more than one count but fewer than ten. The chain recombines TRBV27 with TRBJ2-7; the D gene is possibly TRBD1 (5 bases). The V and J ends lost 3 bases and 3 bases respectively, with 9 bases between them. The germline V gene encodes CDR1 MNHEY and CDR2 SMNVEV (reference sequence). There are 13 residues in the CDR3. The CDR3 is CASSFGQSYEQYF. CDR3 nucleotide sequence: TGTGCCAGCAGTTTCGGACAAAGCTACGAGCAGTACTTC.

As DNA, the CDR3 is TGTGCCAGCAGCGGTGCAGGGATCAATCAGCCCCAGCATTTT. Translating gives CASSGAGINQPQHF. The chain uses TRBV9 and TRBJ1-5; perhaps TRBD1 as D (5 bases). Trimming cost V 3 bases and J 3 bases, with 10 bases left between them. This CDR3 region has 14 residues. Germline CDR1 is SGDLS and CDR2 is YYNGEE.

The table lists this clonotype with many counts. The gene calls are TRBV7-9 and TRBJ2-4, with 8 bases matching TRBD1. Looked up from germline, CDR1 is SEHNR and CDR2 is FQNEAQ (reference sequence). V trimming: 5 bases; J trimming: 0 bases; junction bases outside the gene matches: 6. The CDR3 has 16 amino acids. CDR3 in DNA: TGTGCCAGCAGCAATACAGGGGGACTAGCCAAAAACATTCAGTACTTC. It is translated as CASSNTGGLAKNIQYF.

This clonotype was observed once. This chain connects TRBV2 to TRBJ2-1, with D hard to call. The CDR3 loop spans 11 amino acids. V was clipped by 6 bases and J by 10 bases, with 10 bases between them. The germline V gene encodes CDR1 SNHLY and CDR2 FYNNEI. The CDR3 spells CASSSRPEQFF. CDR3 bases: TGTGCCAGCAGCTCCCGACCAGAGCAGTTCTTC. Full variable domain (rest looked up from reference TRBV2 and TRBJ2-1): EPEVTQTPSHQVTQMGQEVILRCVPISNHLYFYWYRQILGQKVEFLVSFYNNEISEKSEIFDDQFSVERPDGSNFTLKIRSTKLEDSAMYFCASSSRPEQFFGPGTRLTVL.

The chain joins TRBV7-2 to TRBJ2-1; unclear D gene. The V end was cut by 4 bases, the J end by 11 bases, with 15 bases between. Germline V lookup: CDR1 SGHTA, CDR2 FQGNSA. CDR3 length: 13 residues. CDR3 region: CASSYTTTAQQFF. CDR3 DNA: TGTGCCAGCAGCTATACGACGACGGCCCAGCAGTTCTTC.

This clonotype was recorded at least ten times. The chain links TRBV4-1 to TRBJ1-1; D remains unclear. The CDR3 runs to 13 residues. The V end was cut by 4 bases, the J end by 0 bases, with 6 bases between. Germline assignment: CDR1 MGHRA and CDR2 YSYEKL. Here the CDR3 reads CASSREVNTEAFF. The CDR3 DNA sequence: TGCGCCAGCAGCCGGGAAGTGAACACTGAAGCTTTCTTT.

This clonotype was seen more than once but under ten times. The CDR3 DNA follows: TGCAGTGCTAGAGATGCGGGTTTAGATACGCAGTATTTT. Its translation: CSARDAGLDTQYF. The rearrangement links TRBV20-1 to TRBJ2-3, with D possibly being TRBD2 (5 bases). V dropped 0 bases and J dropped 5 bases, with 9 bases sitting between them. Germline V gene data show CDR1 as DFQATT and CDR2 as SNEGSKA (reference sequence). The CDR3 length is 13 residues.

Many counts were recorded for this clonotype. This sequence joins TRBV28 and TRBJ2-7; 10 bases agree with TRBD2. Per germline, CDR1 MDHEN and CDR2 SYDVKM. The CDR3 length is 16 residues. Losses at the gene ends were 2 bases for V and 3 bases for J; bases not matched to a gene: 7. CDR3 amino acids: CASSLSLASGSYEQYF. In DNA, the CDR3 is TGTGCCAGCAGTTTAAGCCTGGCTAGCGGGAGCTACGAGCAGTACTTC.

The CDR3 DNA reads as TGTGCCAGCAGCCGCGGTGGGAGAGGAGAGGTCGATGAGCAGTTCTTC. Its protein is CASSRGGRGEVDEQFF. V usage is TRBV4-2 and J usage is TRBJ2-1; D perhaps matches TRBD2 (5 bases). Trimming took 4 bases from V and 8 from J, leaving 21 bases between them. Germline CDR1 LGHNA, CDR2 YNFKEQ. This CDR3 contains 16 residues.